The 12 T cell receptor beta chains presented below share a single source sample, sequenced in a study of T-cell reconstitution after alpha-beta-depleted transplantation in children. Library preparation (for TCRbeta) was performed with unique molecular identifiers. TCRdb re-analysed the PCR reads in MiXCR, keeping a single row per CDR3 protein. The top ten clones hold about 5.4% of a sample with almost 500,000 distinct CDR3 sequences, around 12% of them seen once. The specimen comprised PBMCs from the stem cell graft donor, sampled from the stem cell graft. These receptors all come from a human donor who donated a stem cell graft to a child with combined immunodeficiency.

This clonotype was counted a few times. V usage is TRBV7-8 and J usage is TRBJ1-5, with TRBD1 as a possible D gene (5 bases). Germline CDR1 reads SGHVS; CDR2 reads FQNEAQ. Trimming took off 0 bases at V and 0 bases at J, with 9 bases between the two ends. The CDR3 length is 16 residues. The CDR3 is CASSLARDYSNQPQHF. The CDR3 DNA reads TGTGCCAGCAGCTTAGCCAGGGATTATAGCAATCAGCCCCAGCATTTT.

This clonotype was found a few times. J is TRBJ1-2 and V is TRBV10-3; unclear D gene. The CDR3 is made up of 14 amino acids. Germline assignment: CDR1 ENHRY and CDR2 SYGVKD. Trimming cost V 0 bases and J 6 bases, with 11 bases left between them. This CDR3 is CAISESSGSDGYTF. CDR3 coding DNA: TGTGCCATCAGTGAGTCATCAGGATCGGATGGCTACACCTTC.

This clonotype has just a few counts. The chain is built from TRBV4-3 and TRBJ2-7; D is tentatively TRBD1 or TRBD2 (5 bases each). CDR1 and CDR2 from the germline V gene are LGHNA and YSLEER. V was clipped by 0 bases and J by 3 bases, with 15 bases between them. This CDR3 spans 16 amino acids. This CDR3 reads CASSQDRDPPLYEQYF. CDR3 nucleotides: TGCGCCAGCAGCCAAGATCGGGACCCCCCTCTCTACGAGCAGTACTTC.

This clonotype was found many times. The rearrangement uses TRBV7-2 and TRBJ1-1; D is unresolved. The CDR3 covers 16 residues. Per germline, CDR1 SGHTA and CDR2 FQGNSA. V was trimmed by 3 bases and J by 1 base, leaving 15 bases between them. CDR3: CASSFMEWGRNTEAFF. The CDR3 DNA sequence: TGTGCCAGCAGCTTCATGGAATGGGGAAGGAACACTGAAGCTTTCTTT.

CDR3 bases: TGTGCCAGCAGCCAAGACTATCTTCCGCGAGCGGGAGGCAATGAGCAGTTCTTC. Its protein product is CASSQDYLPRAGGNEQFF. V and J are TRBV3-1 and TRBJ2-1; 9 bases are a match to TRBD2. V lost 0 bases and J lost 6; bases outside the gene matches: 12. CDR1 and CDR2 from the germline V gene are LGHDT and YNNKEL (reference sequence). The CDR3 covers 18 residues.

The chain carries TRBV21-1 and TRBJ2-3; the D call of TRBD2 is as the table states it, not checked on the DNA. TRBV21-1 is annotated as a pseudogene. The CDR3 contains 17 residues. The CDR3 loop is CASSKGTEREVKDTQYF. The CDR3 nucleotides read TGTGCCAGCAGCAAAGGGACGGAGCGGGAGGTGAAGGATACGCAGTATTTT.

The chain carries TRBV6-1 and TRBJ2-1; D not certain. Germline lookup yields CDR1 MNHNS and CDR2 SASEGT. The V end was cut by 3 bases, the J end by 9 bases, with 12 bases between. This CDR3 region has 13 residues. CDR3 sequence: CASSDALMGEQFF. The CDR3 DNA reads TGTGCCAGCAGTGACGCCCTTATGGGTGAGCAGTTCTTC.

For this clonotype: This may stem from a read error, because a much larger clone lies one nucleotide away. The chain links TRBV12-3 or TRBV12-4 to TRBJ2-1, with TRBD1 as a possible D gene (5 bases). The CDR3 consists of 12 residues. The CDR3 here is CAGSPMGPEQFF. The CDR3, as DNA: TGTGCCGGCAGTCCCATGGGGCCCGAGCAGTTCTTC.

Only a few counts were recorded for this clonotype. The chain carries TRBV9 and TRBJ2-7; TRBD1 is a possible D gene (6 bases). Germline lookup yields CDR1 SGDLS and CDR2 YYNGEE. Trimming stripped 0 bases from V and 4 bases from J, with 11 bases between. The CDR3 spans 14 residues. The CDR3 loop reads CASSVEVQGYEQYF. The CDR3 DNA reads TGTGCCAGCAGCGTAGAGGTCCAGGGGTACGAGCAGTACTTC.

This clonotype has more than one count but fewer than ten. This sequence joins TRBV7-9 and TRBJ2-1, with 11 bases aligning to TRBD2. The CDR3 consists of 16 residues. V trimming: 3 bases; J trimming: 8 bases; junction bases outside the gene matches: 9. Germline assignment: CDR1 SEHNR and CDR2 FQNEAQ (reference sequence). The CDR3 spells CASSFVLAGATDEQFF. In DNA, the CDR3 is TGTGCCAGCAGCTTTGTACTAGCGGGAGCTACCGATGAGCAGTTCTTC.

The chain carries TRBV7-2 and TRBJ2-3; unclear D gene. Germline lookup yields CDR1 SGHTA and CDR2 FQGNSA. Trimming cost V 4 bases and J 4 bases, with 12 bases left between them. The CDR3 covers 14 residues. The CDR3 DNA reads TGTGCCAGCAGCTCGCGACGGGCGCCAGATACGCAGTATTTT. Its translation is CASSSRRAPDTQYF.

Only a few counts were recorded for this clonotype. The chain couples TRBV7-2 to TRBJ2-5; 7 nucleotides agree with TRBD1. This CDR3 is 14 amino acids long. Trimming took 4 bases from V and 4 from J; bases not matched to a gene: 6. Germline loops: CDR1 SGHTA, CDR2 FQGNSA. The CDR3 sequence: CASSYTGDTETQYF. The CDR3 DNA sequence: TGTGCCAGCAGCTATACAGGGGACACAGAGACCCAGTACTTC.